This T cell receptor (beta chain) was sequenced in a study of blood T cell repertoires in COVID-19. Method: immunoSEQ multiplex PCR; TCRdb's copy keeps in-frame clones and lacks some. The sample records approximately 300,000 clones, around 90% being singletons. Recovered participants had two consecutive negative NP/OP PCR tests, healthcare professional clearance, or symptom resolution. The source material was PBMCs or T cells enriched from blood (not recorded which). The source of this sequence is a woman aged 30 to 39 who had recovered from COVID-19.

Written as DNA, the CDR3 is TGTGCCAGCAGTTTATTAGGGGGCCGGGGGAACACCGGGGAGCTGTTTTTT. Translation gives CASSLLGGRGNTGELFF. The rearrangement uses TRBV27 and TRBJ2-2, with 7 bases aligning to TRBD1. Unmatched junction bases numbered 6, after V lost 1 base and J lost 1 base. Germline assignment: CDR1 MNHEY and CDR2 SMNVEV (reference sequence). The CDR3 is 17 residues long.